Included here is one T cell receptor (beta chain) sequence, with context. Its antigen is unidentified. In germline, CDR1 is DFQATT, CDR2 SNEGSKA (reference sequence). The V end was cut by 3 bases, the J end by 10 bases, with 13 bases between. This CDR3 has 13 residues. The data were taken from a study of vaccination and CD4 T cells after COVID-19. Study as a whole: Each post-COVID sample was drawn after diagnosis, and the median interval was roughly 100 days (range 35 to 161).

An Oncomine TCR Beta short-read assay was used to sequence the DNA from cultured CD4+ T cells. Scientists extracted genomic DNA from CD4+ T cells grown in culture. MiXCR was run by TCRdb on the PCR reads, yielding one entry per CDR3 protein. In the table there are 8,000 to 9,000 distinct CDR3 sequences, approximately 63% of which are singletons. Treatment noted: roughly 11-day PBMC culture with coronavirus spike peptide pools or control peptides (ViraFEST assay). For ViraFEST, peptide pools expanded antigen-specific T cells, after which the TCRs were sequenced. Findings and caveats of the study: Apart from involving relatively few convalescent patients, the work omitted early post-infection timepoints.

The sample was CD4+ T cells from blood, cultured in vitro. This chain connects TRBV20-1 to TRBJ1-6; the D gene is possibly TRBD1 (5 bases). The origin of this receptor is a human donor who had recovered from COVID-19. The CDR3 DNA reads TGCAGTGCTAGTGGGGGAGTGCTGTCACCCCTCCACTTT. It codes for CSASGGVLSPLHF.